Listed below are T cell receptor beta chains from one sample, sequenced in a study of T cell repertoires in cytomegalovirus infection. A single record per CDR3 protein comes from TCRdb applying MiXCR to the reads. Among about 490,000 distinct CDR3 sequences listed, approximately 26% were seen once. The sequencing input was PBMCs. The receptors were sampled from a human donor in good health (CMV status not recorded). Some clones in this sample may be carry-over from other donors' samples. CDR3s include the opening cysteine and the closing phenylalanine or tryptophan. Each record gives: V gene, clone size, D gene, J gene, CDR3 protein, CDR3 DNA. D genes are given only for firm matches. Clone size is given for some rows only: seen once, a few or many times, or a class if the clone is expanded.

TRBV7-2,many,TRBD2,TRBJ2-3,CASSSTPGLAGGRGGSTQYF,TGTGCCAGCAGCTCTACGCCGGGACTAGCGGGAGGTAGGGGAGGGTCTACGCAGTATTTT
TRBV19,few,.,TRBJ2-5,CASSMGHQETQYF,TGTGCCAGTAGTATGGGCCACCAAGAGACCCAGTACTTC
TRBV14,.,TRBD1,TRBJ1-2,CASSHWTGGVEGYTF,TGTGCCAGCAGCCACTGGACAGGGGGCGTGGAAGGCTACACCTTC
TRBV5-1,.,TRBD2,TRBJ2-1,CASSENLAGGIHEQFF,TGCGCCAGCAGCGAGAATCTAGCGGGAGGGATTCATGAGCAGTTCTTC
TRBV6-2/TRBV6-3,medium-sized,.,TRBJ2-2,CASSAGIRDTGELFF,TGTGCCAGCAGTGCCGGGATAAGGGACACCGGGGAGCTGTTTTTT
TRBV5-5,.,TRBD2,TRBJ2-1,CASTLTLSSGHNEQFF,TGTGCCAGCACCCTGACCCTCTCTAGCGGCCACAATGAGCAGTTCTTC
TRBV20-1,.,TRBD2,TRBJ2-2,CSARIAGTGELFF,TGCAGTGCTAGGATAGCGGGCACCGGGGAGCTGTTTTTT
TRBV9,.,.,TRBJ2-1,CASSVAEGGLPEREQFF,TGTGCCAGCAGCGTGGCCGAGGGGGGGCTCCCCGAGCGTGAGCAGTTCTTC
TRBV4-1,many,.,TRBJ1-5,CASSQDLSGQPQHF,TGCGCCAGCAGCCAAGATCTCTCCGGTCAGCCCCAGCATTTT
TRBV7-2,many,.,TRBJ2-2,CASSFPRQRGSGELFF,TGTGCCAGCAGCTTCCCGCGACAGCGAGGAAGCGGGGAGCTGTTTTTT
TRBV7-2,many,.,TRBJ2-1,CASSLWDLYNEQFF,TGTGCCAGCAGCTTGTGGGATCTGTACAATGAGCAGTTCTTC
TRBV7-2,many,TRBD1,TRBJ2-7,CASAPRDRVSHEQYF,TGTGCCAGCGCACCACGGGACAGGGTCTCTCACGAGCAGTACTTC
TRBV7-2,few,.,TRBJ1-2,CASSLSIRGSENGYTF,TGTGCCAGCAGCTTATCGATTCGGGGGTCGGAGAATGGCTACACCTTC
TRBV2,few,TRBD2,TRBJ2-5,CASSESPPHSGRAFGETQYF,TGTGCCAGCAGTGAATCCCCACCCCATAGCGGGAGGGCCTTCGGTGAGACCCAGTACTTC
TRBV6-6,few,TRBD1,TRBJ1-3,CASSYSNPRGQYPGNTIYF,TGTGCCAGCAGTTACTCGAACCCAAGGGGGCAGTACCCTGGAAACACCATATATTTT
TRBV7-2,many,.,TRBJ2-7,CASSLTGTASYEQYF,TGTGCCAGCAGCTTAACCGGGACGGCGTCCTACGAGCAGTACTTC
TRBV6-1,few,TRBD2,TRBJ2-7,CASSYQGASGSFEQYF,TGTGCCAGCAGTTATCAAGGGGCTAGCGGGAGTTTCGAGCAGTACTTC
TRBV7-7,many,.,TRBJ2-2,CASSPGGGASTGELFF,TGTGCTAGCAGCCCCGGTGGAGGGGCAAGCACCGGGGAGCTGTTTTTT
TRBV2,.,.,TRBJ2-1,CASSESSRFGVNNEQFF,TGTGCCAGCAGTGAAAGCTCTAGGTTTGGGGTGAATAATGAGCAGTTCTTC
TRBV4-3,.,.,TRBJ2-6,CASSQDLSSGANVLTF,TGCGCCAGCAGCCAAGATCTTAGTTCTGGGGCCAACGTCCTGACTTTC
TRBV4-3,few,.,TRBJ2-1,CASSQSGLSSYNEQFF,TGCGCCAGCAGCCAAAGCGGTTTAAGCTCCTACAATGAGCAGTTCTTC
TRBV12-3/TRBV12-4,few,TRBD1,TRBJ2-5,CASSFGQGGQTQYF,TGTGCCAGCAGTTTTGGACAGGGTGGACAGACCCAGTACTTC
TRBV14,few,TRBD1,TRBJ2-3,CASSPGQDRTDTQYF,TGTGCCAGCAGCCCCGGACAGGATCGCACAGATACGCAGTATTTT
TRBV11-1,.,.,TRBJ2-3,CASTVGGTQYF,TGTGCCAGCACCGTAGGAGGTACGCAGTATTTT
TRBV7-2,few,.,TRBJ1-6,CASSLSGVDNSPLHF,TGTGCCAGCAGCTTATCGGGGGTCGATAATTCACCCCTCCACTTT
TRBV6-5,.,.,TRBJ2-7,CASRTEGNEQYF,TGTGCCAGCCGCACAGAGGGGAACGAGCAGTACTTC
TRBV12-3/TRBV12-4,.,TRBD1,TRBJ2-1,CASSRQGYEQFF,TGTGCCAGCAGCCGACAGGGATATGAGCAGTTCTTC
TRBV7-9,.,.,TRBJ1-1,CASSSQGSEAFF,TGTGCCAGCAGTTCTCAGGGATCTGAAGCTTTCTTT
TRBV7-9,.,TRBD2,TRBJ2-1,CASSLRETRNEQFF,TGTGCCAGCAGCTTGCGGGAGACTAGAAATGAGCAGTTCTTC
TRBV7-2,.,.,TRBJ2-1,CASSWGTGNNEQFF,TGTGCCAGCAGCTGGGGGACTGGAAACAATGAGCAGTTCTTC
TRBV6-1,.,.,TRBJ2-1,CASSYGEEAYNEQFF,TGTGCCAGCAGTTATGGGGAAGAGGCCTACAATGAGCAGTTCTTC
TRBV19,.,.,TRBJ1-1,CASTPSPRDGRMNTEAFF,TGTGCCAGTACCCCCTCCCCTCGGGACGGAAGAATGAACACTGAAGCTTTCTTT
TRBV10-3,.,TRBD2,TRBJ2-7,CAISPQSGNYEQYF,TGTGCCATCAGTCCCCAAAGCGGGAACTACGAGCAGTACTTC
TRBV5-6,.,.,TRBJ1-2,CASRIHFTAIYTF,TGTGCCAGCAGAATCCATTTTACGGCGATCTACACCTTC
TRBV7-4,many,.,TRBJ1-6,CASSPGLWRHNSPLHF,TGTGCCAGCAGCCCTGGGCTATGGCGGCACAATTCACCCCTCCACTTT
TRBV5-4,.,TRBD1,TRBJ2-2,CASSFPQGARTGELFF,TGTGCCAGCAGCTTCCCGCAGGGGGCGCGCACCGGGGAGCTGTTTTTT
TRBV7-6,few,TRBD1,TRBJ1-4,CASSPHRQGAGEKLFF,TGTGCCAGCAGCCCCCACCGACAGGGGGCAGGGGAAAAACTGTTTTTT
TRBV27,.,.,TRBJ1-6,CASSLWNSPLHF,TGTGCCAGCAGTTTATGGAATTCACCCCTCCACTTT
TRBV7-9,once,.,TRBJ2-5,CASVVGGEETQYF,TGTGCCAGCGTCGTAGGGGGAGAAGAGACCCAGTACTTC
TRBV7-2,many,TRBD2,TRBJ2-1,CASSLELAGSGGLNEQFF,TGTGCCAGCAGCTTAGAACTAGCGGGAAGCGGTGGCCTTAATGAGCAGTTCTTC
TRBV2,.,TRBD2,TRBJ2-2,CASSEAGGYTGELFF,TGTGCCAGCAGTGAGGCGGGAGGTTACACCGGGGAGCTGTTTTTT
TRBV19,many,.,TRBJ1-5,CASSIYFGSNQPQHF,TGTGCCAGTAGTATTTATTTCGGCAGCAATCAGCCCCAGCATTTT